The clone carrying this TCR beta chain was seen at least ten times. Its antigen is currently unknown. This entry comes from a study of early T cells in non-severe SARS-CoV-2 infection. Study-level information: Sequencing used unsorted whole-blood bulk RNA, so chains lack pairing. Study-level results: The matching step, a VDJdb search, favored anti-spike CD8 responses and missed private and CD4 specificities.

TCRdb itself ran the 5' RACE reads through MiXCR, one entry per CDR3 protein. The sample yields about 45,000 distinct CDR3 sequences, under 14% seen once. The V end lost 1 base, the J end lost 7 bases, and 20 bases lay between the germline ends. CDR1 and CDR2 from the germline V gene are SGHVS and FQNEAQ. The CDR3 totals 16 residues. This clonotype was sampled from an adult who was a healthcare worker with PCR-confirmed SARS-CoV-2 infection or an uninfected control (not recorded which). The source material was whole blood. The V gene is TRBV7-8, the J gene TRBJ2-7, with a possible D match to TRBD1 (6 bases). CDR3 loop: CASSLGPGQGLWEQYF. The CDR3 DNA sequence: TGTGCCAGCAGCTTAGGCCCGGGGCAGGGGTTATGGGAGCAGTACTTC.